This T cell receptor (beta chain) was observed in a study of cytomegalovirus exposure and HLA in healthy donors. The germline V gene encodes CDR1 SGHRS and CDR2 YFSETQ. The CDR3 has 16 amino acids, counting both end residues. Points on this clone: The limits of the CDR3 on the DNA are not certain, so only TCRdb's listed CDR3 is given.

PCR amplification relied on 60 Vbeta primers (plus 13 Jbeta primers). The table came from immunoSEQ multiplex PCR; TCRdb's copy has only in-frame clones and leaves some out. The sample lists more than 95,000 clones, 60% to 85% occurring once. Despite likely unrecorded immune exposures, the donors were nominally healthy at the time of sampling. This clonotype was obtained from a man in his fifties in good health and CMV-seropositive. Sequencing was done on a sample of PBMCs. This chain joins TRBV5-1 and TRBJ2-2; the table's D call, TRBD1, was not checked against the DNA. CDR3 sequence: CASSFGPGGVSGELFF.